This record covers a single TCR beta chain. Libraries were prepared by immunoSEQ multiplex PCR; TCRdb keeps only in-frame clonotypes and omits some of them. The sample shows approximately 130,000 clones, about nine tenths of them seen only once. This entry comes from a study of control samples from healthy donors and cancer patients. The receptor was derived from a man aged 40-50 years in good health. The sequenced material came from blood.

The CDR3 DNA reads as TGTGCCAGCCGGGACAGACCGAACACTGAAGCTTTCTTT. Translated, it gives CASRDRPNTEAFF. The chain recombines TRBV6-5 with TRBJ1-1; 7 bases line up with TRBD1. J lost 1 base, V lost 8 bases, and 4 bases had no gene match. The CDR3 covers 13 residues. Germline values: CDR1 MNHEY, CDR2 SVGAGI.